Listed below are T cell receptor beta chains from one sample, sequenced in a study of OX40 agonist ivuxolimab in advanced cancers. Repertoires were generated with immunoSEQ multiplex PCR, while TCRdb's copy carries only in-frame clones and drops some. The sample records roughly 90,000 clones, approximately 91% being singletons. The sample in question was CD4+ or CD8+ T cells sorted from blood, obtained in a trial of the OX40 agonist ivuxolimab. The receptors were gathered from an adult with an advanced solid tumor such as melanoma, head and neck, liver or kidney cancer. Each CDR3 is given with its conserved first and last residue. A D gene is named only where the DNA matches it firmly. Clone size is given for some rows only: seen once, a few or many times, or a class if the clone is expanded.

v_gene	d_gene	j_gene	abundance	CDR3aa	CDR3nt
TRBV18	NA	TRBJ1-3	NA	CASSPGRHSGNTIYF	TGTGCCAGCTCCCCAGGTCGGCACTCTGGAAACACCATATATTTT
TRBV28	NA	TRBJ1-2	NA	CASSRTGNYGYTF	TGTGCCAGCAGTAGGACGGGGAACTATGGCTACACCTTC
TRBV7-2	TRBD1	TRBJ1-1	NA	CASSGGQGDALNTEAFF	TGTGCCAGCAGCGGGGGGCAGGGGGACGCCTTGAACACTGAAGCTTTCTTT
TRBV6-1	NA	TRBJ1-3	NA	CASSEGHFSGNTIYF	TGTGCCAGCAGTGAAGGACATTTCTCTGGAAACACCATATATTTT
TRBV14	NA	TRBJ2-5	NA	CASSQGVGETQYF	TGTGCCAGCAGCCAAGGGGTGGGGGAGACCCAGTACTTC
TRBV7-2	TRBD1	TRBJ1-4	NA	CASSWTGINEKLFF	TGTGCCAGCAGCTGGACAGGGATTAATGAAAAACTGTTTTTT
TRBV28	NA	TRBJ2-7	NA	CASSTGPPKAYEQYF	TGTGCCAGCTCAACGGGCCCCCCGAAGGCCTACGAGCAGTACTTC
TRBV5-1	NA	TRBJ1-2	NA	CASSESPNYGYTF	TGCGCCAGCAGTGAATCCCCCAACTATGGCTACACCTTC
TRBV28	TRBD1	TRBJ2-2	NA	CASTPGTGGTGELFF	TGTGCCAGCACCCCCGGGACAGGAGGCACCGGGGAGCTGTTTTTT
TRBV5-5	NA	TRBJ2-7	NA	CASSYRTNSYEQYF	TGTGCCAGCAGTTATAGGACTAACTCCTACGAGCAGTACTTC
TRBV5-1	TRBD1	TRBJ2-3	NA	CASSLAGTGVDTQYF	TGCGCCAGCAGCTTGGCCGGGACAGGGGTAGATACGCAGTATTTT
TRBV5-6	NA	TRBJ2-1	NA	CASSFSNEQFF	TGTGCCAGCAGCTTCAGTAATGAGCAGTTCTTC
TRBV28	TRBD1	TRBJ1-4	NA	CASTRGVNEKLFF	TGTGCCAGCACCAGGGGGGTTAATGAAAAACTGTTTTTT
TRBV9	NA	TRBJ1-5	NA	CASRVTYSNQPQHF	TGTGCCAGCAGGGTTACTTATAGCAATCAGCCCCAGCATTTT
TRBV28	TRBD2	TRBJ2-1	NA	CASSFLGGRSYNEQFF	TGTGCCAGCAGTTTTTTGGGCGGGAGATCCTACAATGAGCAGTTCTTC
TRBV4-1	TRBD2	TRBJ2-2	NA	CASSLGTSGYTGELFF	TGCGCCAGCAGCCTCGGGACTAGCGGTTACACCGGGGAGCTGTTTTTT
TRBV18	TRBD2	TRBJ2-1	NA	CASSSRLAGIYEQFF	TGTGCCAGCTCATCTAGACTAGCGGGAATCTATGAGCAGTTCTTC
TRBV6-1	NA	TRBJ2-2	NA	CASGVEGSFTGELFF	TGTGCCAGCGGGGTTGAGGGCTCTTTCACCGGGGAGCTGTTTTTT
TRBV7-9	NA	TRBJ2-3	NA	CASSKTGSTDTQYF	TGTGCCAGCAGCAAGACAGGATCCACAGATACGCAGTATTTT
TRBV2	NA	TRBJ2-6	NA	CASSGTSSGANVLTF	TGTGCCAGCAGTGGCACGAGCTCTGGGGCCAACGTCCTGACTTTC
TRBV10-3	TRBD2	TRBJ2-1	NA	CAISESGSGSYNEQFF	TGTGCCATCAGTGAGTCAGGTAGCGGGAGCTACAATGAGCAGTTCTTC
TRBV20-1	TRBD2	TRBJ2-7	NA	CSVGGSYEQYF	TGCAGTGTAGGCGGGAGTTACGAGCAGTACTTC
TRBV7-2	TRBD2	TRBJ2-1	NA	CASSPRARSLAGEQFF	TGTGCCAGCAGCCCCCGGGCGCGAAGTCTAGCGGGAGAGCAGTTCTTC
TRBV27	TRBD2	TRBJ2-5	NA	CASSFLAGGQETQYF	TGTGCCAGCAGCTTTTTAGCGGGAGGCCAAGAGACCCAGTACTTC
TRBV27	TRBD2	TRBJ2-5	NA	CATRPGLAGETQYF	TGTGCCACCAGGCCGGGACTAGCGGGAGAGACCCAGTACTTC
TRBV11-2	NA	TRBJ2-3	NA	CASSLGVQTSTDTQYF	TGTGCCAGCAGCTTAGGTGTGCAGACTAGCACAGATACGCAGTATTTT
TRBV19	TRBD1	TRBJ2-5	NA	CASTDRETQYF	TGTGCCAGTACGGACAGGGAGACCCAGTACTTC
TRBV18	TRBD2	TRBJ2-2	NA	CASSPLPAGAAGELFF	TGTGCCAGCTCACCTCTACCAGCGGGAGCAGCCGGGGAGCTGTTTTTT
TRBV28	NA	TRBJ1-2	once	CASSHRPLRGYTF	TGTGCCAGCAGCCATCGACCCCTCCGGGGCTACACCTTC
TRBV28	NA	TRBJ2-7	NA	CASSFGATSSYEQYF	TGTGCCAGCAGTTTTGGGGCGACAAGCTCCTACGAGCAGTACTTC
TRBV19	TRBD1	TRBJ2-2	NA	CATSSPGQGSGELFF	TGTGCCACCTCATCCCCGGGACAGGGTTCCGGGGAGCTGTTTTTT
TRBV5-4	NA	TRBJ1-1	NA	CASSFGKNTEAFF	TGTGCCAGCAGCTTTGGTAAGAACACTGAAGCTTTCTTT
TRBV29-1	TRBD1	TRBJ2-5	few	CSVGTGEETQYF	TGCAGCGTGGGAACAGGGGAAGAGACCCAGTACTTC
TRBV11-3	NA	TRBJ2-2	NA	CASSATGELFF	TGTGCCAGCAGCGCCACCGGGGAGCTGTTTTTT
TRBV9	NA	TRBJ1-1	NA	CASSVVQGPTEAFF	TGTGCCAGCAGCGTGGTGCAGGGGCCCACTGAAGCTTTCTTT
TRBV2	NA	TRBJ2-3	once	CASSVLLAMDTQYF	TGTGCCAGCAGTGTATTACTAGCAATGGATACGCAGTATTTT
TRBV11-2	NA	TRBJ2-7	NA	CASSGGSGRAYEQYF	TGTGCCAGCAGCGGGGGTAGCGGTCGCGCCTACGAGCAGTACTTC
TRBV18	NA	TRBJ2-1	once	CASSPYQYNEQFF	TGTGCCAGCTCACCATACCAGTACAATGAGCAGTTCTTC
TRBV27	TRBD2	TRBJ2-7	once	CASSLSIAGAGEQYF	TGTGCCAGCAGTTTATCAATAGCGGGAGCAGGGGAGCAGTACTTC
TRBV4-2	TRBD2	TRBJ2-3	NA	CASSQDEGLAGVGDTQYF	TGTGCCAGCAGCCAAGATGAGGGACTAGCGGGAGTAGGAGATACGCAGTATTTT
TRBV21-1	NA	TRBJ2-2	NA	CASSPWALIRGAGAGYTGELFF	TGTGCCAGCAGCCCCTGGGCGCTTATCAGGGGAGCGGGAGCGGGTTACACCGGGGAGCTGTTTTTT
TRBV27	NA	TRBJ2-5	NA	CASIRETQYF	TGTGCCAGCATTCGGGAGACCCAGTACTTC
TRBV6-6	NA	TRBJ2-7	NA	CASSYRAKGVEQYF	TGTGCCAGCAGTTACCGGGCCAAAGGTGTCGAGCAGTACTTC
TRBV5-4	TRBD2	TRBJ2-3	NA	CASSLGTRGTDTQYF	TGTGCCAGCAGCTTGGGGACTAGGGGTACAGATACGCAGTATTTT
TRBV6-4	NA	TRBJ2-2	few	CASSFLINTGELFF	TGTGCCAGCAGTTTCCTTATAAACACCGGGGAGCTGTTTTTT
TRBV7-3	NA	TRBJ2-5	NA	CASSLNYGSGETQYF	TGTGCCAGCAGCTTAAACTATGGCTCGGGAGAGACCCAGTACTTC
TRBV5-6	NA	TRBJ2-5	NA	CASSWRRAFQETQYF	TGTGCCAGCAGCTGGAGGCGGGCCTTCCAAGAGACCCAGTACTTC
TRBV5-1	NA	TRBJ2-5	NA	CASSLGGEKTQYF	TGCGCCAGCAGCTTAGGAGGGGAGAAGACCCAGTACTTC
TRBV7-9	NA	TRBJ2-7	NA	CASSLAGPGYEQYF	TGTGCCAGCAGCTTAGCGGGACCCGGCTACGAGCAGTACTTC
TRBV5-4	TRBD2	TRBJ2-3	NA	CASSKLAGDVTDTQYF	TGTGCCAGCAGCAAACTAGCGGGAGATGTCACAGATACGCAGTATTTT
TRBV9	TRBD1	TRBJ1-2	NA	CASSPGGGGGGYTF	TGTGCCAGCAGCCCAGGGGGGGGAGGAGGCGGCTACACCTTC
TRBV21-1	NA	TRBJ2-7	NA	CASSIPHPTGGYDYEQYF	TGTGCCAGCAGCATACCCCATCCAACAGGGGGATACGACTACGAGCAGTACTTC
TRBV13	NA	TRBJ2-2	NA	CASSLGTVGTGELFF	TGTGCCAGCAGCTTAGGGACAGTCGGCACCGGGGAGCTGTTTTTT
TRBV2	TRBD2	TRBJ2-3	NA	CASSEEGGSTDTQYF	TGTGCCAGCAGTGAAGAGGGAGGGTCCACAGATACGCAGTATTTT
TRBV7-3	TRBD2	TRBJ2-3	NA	CASSKNSGRAKDTQYF	TGTGCCAGCAGCAAGAATAGCGGGAGGGCCAAAGATACGCAGTATTTT
TRBV28	NA	TRBJ1-6	NA	CASNRVLSPLHF	TGTGCCAGCAACAGGGTTCTTTCACCCCTCCACTTT
TRBV7-2	NA	TRBJ2-5	NA	CASRTGTHRETQYF	TGTGCCAGCAGAACCGGGACCCACAGGGAGACCCAGTACTTC
TRBV27	NA	TRBJ1-3	NA	CASSRYSGNTIYF	TGTGCCAGCAGTCGATACTCTGGAAACACCATATATTTT
TRBV7-2	NA	TRBJ2-7	few	CASSPGGGGNYEQYF	TGTGCCAGCAGCCCAGGGGGGGGAGGGAACTACGAGCAGTACTTC
TRBV6-5	TRBD2	TRBJ2-3	NA	CASSQTSGSADTQYF	TGTGCCAGCAGTCAGACTAGCGGGAGCGCAGATACGCAGTATTTT